This T cell receptor beta chain was sequenced in a study of cytomegalovirus exposure and HLA in healthy donors. At the level of the study: HLA-typed donors were the source of about 85 million unique TCRs, which an early data release held.

Study results and limitations: Later, an analysis showed that TCR beta chains associated with HLA were more clonally expanded than others that were equally common. An analysis done earlier found most TCR beta V segments productive about 90% or about 30% of the time. Some V segments, including TRBV6-2 and TRBV6-3, were excluded as indistinguishable.

In the PCR, 60 Vbeta and 13 Jbeta primers were used. Profiling relied on immunoSEQ multiplex PCR, and the TCRdb table lists in-frame clones only, not all of them. The sample lists 90,000 to 140,000 clones; approximately 69% were seen once. This CDR3 region has 12 residues. Germline V gives CDR1 SGHNT, CDR2 YENEEA. Trimming removed 2 bases from V and 13 bases from J, with 14 bases in between. The sample holds a few counts of this clone. The antigen remains undetermined. This receptor was taken from a man aged 25-45 years in good health and CMV-seronegative. The sequencing input was PBMCs. The genes are TRBV11-3 and TRBJ1-1, with D tentatively TRBD1 (5 bases). CDR3 coding DNA: TGTGCCAGCAGCTTACAGCAGGGCTTCGATTTCTTT. Translated, it gives CASSLQQGFDFF.